These 18 T cell receptor beta chains share one sample of origin, sequenced in a study of T cells in localized non-small cell lung cancer. The protocol was immunoSEQ multiplex PCR, while the TCRdb copy is restricted to in-frame clones and leaves out a portion. This sample has some 14,000 clones, with roughly 89% found just once. This sample comprised peripheral blood mononuclear cells, obtained before any cancer treatment. These receptors originate from a man aged 35-69 years with stage III lung adenocarcinoma.

This sequence joins TRBV11-3 and TRBJ2-1; TRBD1 might be the D (5 bases). The CDR3 totals 14 residues. V was shortened by 1 base and J by 7 bases, with 11 bases between the two germline ends. The germline CDR1 and CDR2 sequences are SGHNT and YENEEA. CDR3 loop: CASSLGPPGNEQFF. As DNA, the CDR3 is TGTGCCAGCAGCTTAGGTCCCCCAGGGAATGAGCAGTTCTTC.

The V and J genes are TRBV10-3 and TRBJ1-1; a weak D match, TRBD1 (6 bases). The CDR3 loop spans 16 amino acids. Germline CDR1 and CDR2: ENHRY and SYGVKD. V dropped 0 bases and J dropped 0 bases, with 11 bases sitting between them. This CDR3 reads CAISESRTDMNTEAFF. DNA for the CDR3: TGTGCCATCAGTGAGTCAAGGACAGATATGAACACTGAAGCTTTCTTT.

The chain employs TRBV4-1 and TRBJ2-2; TRBD2 aligns across 9 bases. The J segment lost 3 bases and the V segment lost 3 bases, leaving 11 bases of the junction unmatched. This CDR3 is 18 amino acids long. Germline V CDR1 and CDR2: MGHRA, YSYEKL. The CDR3 here is CASSQDVGTSLYTGELFF. The CDR3, as DNA: TGCGCCAGCAGCCAGGATGTCGGGACTAGCCTATACACCGGGGAGCTGTTTTTT.

Points on this clone: An end of the junction does not agree with germline; a read error may underlie this. V and J are TRBV14 and TRBJ2-1; TRBD2 is a possible D gene (6 bases). Per the germline V gene, CDR1 is SGHDN and CDR2 is FVKESK. CDR3 length: 14 residues. The CDR3 DNA reads as TGTGCCAGCAGCGAAGACATTCTAGCGACCAAAGGGTTCTTC. Its translation: CASSEDILATKGFF. Drawing the rest from reference TRBV14 and TRBJ2-1, the complete variable domain is EAGVTQFPSHSVIEKGQTVTLRCDPISGHDNLYWYRRVMGKEIKFLLHFVKESKQDESGMPNNRFLAERTGGTYSTLKVQPAELEDSGVYFCASSEDILATKGFFGPGTRLTVL.

This chain links TRBV6-1 with TRBJ1-4; tentatively, D is TRBD1 (6 bases). Trimming cost V 2 bases and J 0 bases, with 13 bases left between them. CDR1 and CDR2 from the germline V gene are MNHNS and SASEGT. The CDR3 consists of 17 residues. The CDR3 protein is CASSEWGLGATNEKLFF. CDR3 coding DNA: TGTGCCAGCAGTGAATGGGGGCTAGGGGCAACTAATGAAAAACTGTTTTTT.

This chain joins TRBV15 and TRBJ2-5; D is possibly TRBD2 (5 bases). This CDR3 is 14 amino acids long. Germline lookup yields CDR1 LNHNV and CDR2 YYDKDF (reference sequence). V lost 1 base, J lost 0 bases, and 6 bases lay in between. The CDR3 here is CATSRAGYQETQYF. Here the CDR3 DNA reads TGTGCCACCAGCAGAGCGGGGTACCAAGAGACCCAGTACTTC.

The count of this clone is one. This chain uses TRBV5-1 with TRBJ2-3, with TRBD1 identical over 9 bases. Trimming removed 7 bases from V and 3 bases from J; junction bases left unmatched: 0. The CDR3 runs to 12 residues. Germline V lookup: CDR1 SGHRS, CDR2 YFSETQ. CDR3 coding DNA: TGCGCCAGCGGGACAGGGACAGATACGCAGTATTTT. The encoded protein is CASGTGTDTQYF.

This chain uses TRBV5-6 with TRBJ1-5, with D perhaps matching TRBD1 (6 bases). CDR1 and CDR2 from the germline V gene are SGHDT and YYEEEE. Trimming shortened V by 3 bases and J by 4 bases, and 11 bases separated the two germline ends. This CDR3 spans 14 amino acids. In nucleotides, the CDR3 is TGTGCCAGCAGCTCCCAGGGGCGGAATCAGCCCCAGCATTTT. Its translation is CASSSQGRNQPQHF. Combining the CDR3 with reference TRBV5-6 and TRBJ1-5 gives the whole variable domain DAGVTQSPTHLIKTRGQQVTLRCSPKSGHDTVSWYQQALGQGPQFIFQYYEEEERQRGNFPDRFSGHQFPNYSSELNVNALLLGDSALYLCASSSQGRNQPQHFGDGTRLSIL.

V is TRBV4-1 and J is TRBJ2-7, with D maybe TRBD2 (5 bases). V lost 0 bases, J lost 4 bases, and 10 bases lay in between. This CDR3 spans 14 amino acids. Germline CDR1 reads MGHRA; CDR2 reads YSYEKL. The CDR3 loop is CASSQDRRGYEQYF. The CDR3 region has the DNA TGCGCCAGCAGCCAAGATCGGAGAGGGTACGAGCAGTACTTC.

The chain is built from TRBV7-2 and TRBJ2-3, with D perhaps matching TRBD2 (6 bases). This CDR3 contains 17 residues. The V gene lost 5 bases and the J gene lost 2 bases, with 20 bases spanning the gap. Germline CDR1 is SGHTA and CDR2 is FQGNSA. CDR3 residues: CASSRGGSGPHTDTQYF. The CDR3 bases are TGTGCCAGCAGCCGTGGAGGTAGCGGACCCCACACAGATACGCAGTATTTT.

The chain joins TRBV4-3 to TRBJ2-3, with D unclear. This CDR3 is built from 15 residues. The germline V gene encodes CDR1 LGHNA and CDR2 YSLEER. Trimming cost V 0 bases and J 1 base, with 8 bases left between them. The CDR3 coding sequence is TGCGCCAGCAGCCAAGATTGGGCGGGCACAGATACGCAGTATTTT. It specifies CASSQDWAGTDTQYF.

This rearrangement joins TRBV29-1 to TRBJ2-7; D is possibly TRBD1 (6 bases). The CDR3 runs 12 residues. The V end lost 4 bases, the J end lost 7 bases, and 14 bases lay between the germline ends. Germline CDR1 SQVTM, CDR2 ANQGSEA. The CDR3 DNA reads TGCAGCGTTGGAGGGACAACTCAGGAGCAGTACTTC. Translated: CSVGGTTQEQYF.

The chain joins TRBV6-5 to TRBJ2-7; 7 nucleotides line up with TRBD2. The CDR3 consists of 14 residues. The V segment lost 2 bases and the J segment 0 bases; nucleotides outside the gene matches: 1. The germline V gene has CDR1 MNHEY and CDR2 SVGAGI. CDR3 sequence (DNA): TGTGCCAGCAGTTACGGGGACTACTCCTACGAGCAGTACTTC. Translation: CASSYGDYSYEQYF.

The chain couples TRBV29-1 to TRBJ2-1; D is unresolved. The CDR3 runs to 13 residues. V was trimmed by 5 bases and J by 0 bases, leaving 8 bases between them. CDR1 and CDR2 (germline): SQVTM, ANQGSEA. CDR3 DNA: TGCAGCGTTCTATTACCCTCCTACAATGAGCAGTTCTTC. Protein product: CSVLLPSYNEQFF.

The chain combines TRBV7-9 with TRBJ2-5, with D possibly TRBD1 on 6 matching bases. CDR1 and CDR2 (germline): SEHNR, FQNEAQ (reference sequence). The CDR3 has 17 residues. Trimming took 5 bases from V and 0 from J, leaving 19 bases between them. The CDR3 DNA reads TGTGCCAGCAGCCACCCTCCGGGACAACCGTACCAAGAGACCCAGTACTTC. Protein: CASSHPPGQPYQETQYF.

The V gene is TRBV4-2, the J gene TRBJ1-2; unclear D gene. Trimming pared 1 base from V and 2 bases from J, leaving 14 bases between. The germline CDR1 and CDR2 sequences are LGHNA and YNFKEQ. The CDR3 covers 16 residues. The chain's CDR3 is CASSQVRIESNYGYTF. The DNA of the CDR3 is TGTGCCAGCAGCCAAGTTAGGATCGAATCCAACTATGGCTACACCTTC.

In nucleotides, the CDR3 is TGTGCCAGCAGTTTGCAGTCAAGTCGAGGGGGACATTCACCCCTCCACTTT. It codes for CASSLQSSRGGHSPLHF. The chain recombines TRBV27 with TRBJ1-6, with D possibly TRBD1 on 6 matching bases. V lost 3 bases to trimming and J lost 8 bases, with 20 bases between them. Germline loops: CDR1 MNHEY, CDR2 SMNVEV (reference sequence). The CDR3 runs 17 residues.

The rearrangement uses TRBV19 and TRBJ2-1, with TRBD2 matching 14 bases. The CDR3 runs 18 residues. V was clipped by 5 bases and J by 4 bases; unmatched bases: 10. The germline CDR1 and CDR2 sequences are LNHDA and SQIVND (reference sequence). The CDR3 region has the DNA TGTGCCAGTAGTCCCGGGACTAGCGGGAGCAACTTGTACAATGAGCAGTTCTTC. Protein sequence: CASSPGTSGSNLYNEQFF.